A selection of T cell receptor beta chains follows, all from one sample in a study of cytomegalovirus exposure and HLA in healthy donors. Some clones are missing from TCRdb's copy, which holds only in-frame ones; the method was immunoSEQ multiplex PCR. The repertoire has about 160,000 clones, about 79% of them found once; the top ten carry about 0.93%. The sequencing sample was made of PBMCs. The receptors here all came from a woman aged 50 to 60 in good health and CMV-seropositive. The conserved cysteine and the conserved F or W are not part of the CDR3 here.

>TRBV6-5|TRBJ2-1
ASSSQAGELNEQF
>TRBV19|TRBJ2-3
ASSIAGLTDTQY
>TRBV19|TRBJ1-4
AIRGLPGEKLF
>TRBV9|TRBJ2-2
ASSVGSSGKTGELF
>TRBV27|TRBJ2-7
ASKRVPNEQY
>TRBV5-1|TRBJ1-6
ASRTGVSGDSPLH
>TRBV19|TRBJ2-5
ACQGREETQY
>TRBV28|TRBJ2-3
ASSLPQGSTDTQY
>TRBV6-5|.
ASSLGAGGVYEQY
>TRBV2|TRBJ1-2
ASTNAPDSYYGYT
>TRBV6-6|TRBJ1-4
ATRDPSRGYEKLF
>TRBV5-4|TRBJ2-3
ASSLGGGADTQY
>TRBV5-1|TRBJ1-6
ASSLVGGGSSSPLH
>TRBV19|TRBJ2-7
ASSPGRFARGPDWTYEQY
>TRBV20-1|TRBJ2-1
SGGPLNEQF
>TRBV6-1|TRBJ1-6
ASSAGQGVSSPLH
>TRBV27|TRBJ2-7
ASRDIQGGTYEQY
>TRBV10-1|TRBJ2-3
ATGGTSRMY
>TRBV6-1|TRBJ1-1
ASRPTTNTEAF
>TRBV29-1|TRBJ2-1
SVELTGSSYNEQF
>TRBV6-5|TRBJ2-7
ASSYSSGGDPYEQY
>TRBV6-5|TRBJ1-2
ASSYRGHGYT
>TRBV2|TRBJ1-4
ASSEQGQGEKLF
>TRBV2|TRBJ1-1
ASSLRVMNTEAF
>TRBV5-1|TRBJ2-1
ASSLSWTSGGSRGEQF
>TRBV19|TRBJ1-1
ASSPPDRGNTEAF
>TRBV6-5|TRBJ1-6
ASSADRGSPLH
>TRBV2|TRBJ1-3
ASSEAGGSGNTIY
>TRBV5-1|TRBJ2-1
ASSARYNEQF
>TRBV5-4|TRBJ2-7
ASSGRGSSYEQY
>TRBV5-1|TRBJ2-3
ASNLAGGPTDTQY
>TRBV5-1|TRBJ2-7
ASSLASGSSYEQY
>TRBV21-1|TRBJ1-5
ASSKGTNKVVQPQH
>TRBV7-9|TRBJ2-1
ASRRDRQGQF
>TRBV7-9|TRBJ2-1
ASWTNNEQF
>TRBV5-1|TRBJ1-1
ASSQDRPNTEAF
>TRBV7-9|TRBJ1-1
ASSRQGPAF
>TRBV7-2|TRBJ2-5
ASSLGGSQETQY
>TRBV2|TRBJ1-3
ASSEGGQGNTIY
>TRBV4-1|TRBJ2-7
ASSQEGQGNAEQY
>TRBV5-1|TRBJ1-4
ASSLGVLNEKLF
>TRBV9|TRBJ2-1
ASSVSGFSEQF
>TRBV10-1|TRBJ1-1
ASSATVSNTEAF
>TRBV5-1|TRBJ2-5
ASSLRSGGQETQY
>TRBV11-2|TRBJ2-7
ASSLEFGGEQY
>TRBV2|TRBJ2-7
ASSETAGATSYEQY
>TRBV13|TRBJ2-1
ASSFPAHNEQF
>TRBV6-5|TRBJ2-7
AAAGSFYEQY
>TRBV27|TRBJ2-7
ASSIGMGTVISYEQY
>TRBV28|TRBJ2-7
ATSTTSGATYEQY